What follows are 17 T cell receptor beta chains derived from one specimen sequenced in a study of beta chain features in type 1 diabetes. Since all of the isolated RNA was reverse transcribed, expressed TCRB transcripts were what got sequenced. Using immunoSEQ multiplex PCR, the repertoire was profiled, and TCRdb retains in-frame clones only, with some absent. Of about 900,000 clones listed, roughly a sixth were seen once; the top ten hold about 0.025%. The sample consisted of naive CD4+ T cells from blood. These receptor sequences come from a young woman in good health.

This clone appeared once. This rearrangement joins TRBV6-1 to TRBJ1-2; D remains ambiguous. The CDR3 has 11 amino acids. The germline V gene encodes CDR1 MNHNS and CDR2 SASEGT. V gave up 6 bases and J gave up 8 bases, with 10 bases separating them. For the CDR3, the DNA is TGTGCCAGCAGATTGACTGACGGCTACACCTTC. It encodes CASRLTDGYTF.

This clone came up a few times. The chain couples TRBV9 to TRBJ2-5; TRBD2 aligns across 7 bases. Trimming cost V 4 bases and J 0 bases; bases outside gene matches: 9. This CDR3 has 16 residues. Looked up from germline, CDR1 is SGDLS and CDR2 is YYNGEE. The DNA for the CDR3 is TGTGCCAGCAGCACAAGCGGGATCGCGTACCAAGAGACCCAGTACTTC. Translated, it gives CASSTSGIAYQETQYF.

In its sample, this clone was seen a few times. CDR3 nucleotides: TGTGCCAGCTCACCGACTAGCGGGAGGGAGAATGAGCAGTTCTTC. It yields the protein CASSPTSGRENEQFF. The chain combines TRBV18 with TRBJ2-1; 14 bases are shared with TRBD2. CDR1 KGHSH and CDR2 LQKENI come from the germline V gene. The CDR3 runs to 15 residues. V dropped 3 bases and J dropped 7; count of bases not matched to a gene: 2.

This clone has only a few counts. The chain has TRBV6-5 and TRBJ2-3; TRBD1 or TRBD2 may be the D gene (5 bases each). Trimming removed 6 bases at V and 2 bases at J, with 15 bases between. CDR1 is MNHEY, CDR2 SVGAGI, per germline. The CDR3 length is 15 residues. CDR3 coding DNA: TGTGCCAGCAGCGGGGCCCGGGTGATCACAGATACGCAGTATTTT. Protein sequence: CASSGARVITDTQYF.

The V and J genes are TRBV11-2 and TRBJ2-3, with D perhaps TRBD2 (5 bases). Germline V gives CDR1 SGHAT, CDR2 FQNNGV. The V gene lost 1 base and the J gene lost 5 bases, with 13 bases spanning the gap. This CDR3 region has 15 residues. The CDR3 is CASSLALGRVDTQYF. As DNA, the CDR3 is TGTGCCAGCAGCTTAGCTTTAGGGCGGGTAGATACGCAGTATTTT.

The chain combines TRBV5-4 with TRBJ2-1, with TRBD2 matching over 11 bases. V dropped 0 bases and J dropped 6; count of bases not matched to a gene: 8. This CDR3 is 17 amino acids long. Per the germline V gene, CDR1 is SGHNT and CDR2 is YYREEE (reference sequence). DNA of the CDR3: TGTGCCAGCAGCTTGGCGATACTAGCGGGAGTCCCCAATGAGCAGTTCTTC. This translates into CASSLAILAGVPNEQFF. Full variable domain (missing parts from reference TRBV5-4 and TRBJ2-1): ETGVTQSPTHLIKTRGQQVTLRCSSQSGHNTVSWYQQALGQGPQFIFQYYREEENGRGNFPPRFSGLQFPNYSSELNVNALELDDSALYLCASSLAILAGVPNEQFFGPGTRLTVL.

This chain joins TRBV9 and TRBJ1-2; D unresolved. Germline V gene sequence: CDR1 SGDLS, CDR2 YYNGEE. Trimming cost V 0 bases and J 1 base, with 7 bases left between them. This CDR3 is built from 14 residues. The CDR3 reads CASSVESLNYGYTF. The DNA of the CDR3 is TGTGCCAGCAGCGTAGAGTCCCTTAACTATGGCTACACCTTC.

This clone came up a few times. The junction departs from the called germline gene at one end, perhaps through a read error. The V and J genes are TRBV28 and TRBJ1-2, with 9 bases that match TRBD1. Germline V CDR1 and CDR2: MDHEN, SYDVKM. CDR3 size: 13 residues. CDR3 DNA sequence: TGTGCCAGCAGTTTAACCACAGGGGGCGGCCCCTCCTTC. The encoded protein is CASSLTTGGGPSF.

This sequence joins TRBV7-2 and TRBJ2-2; a possible D gene is TRBD1 (6 bases). The CDR3 runs 15 residues. CDR1 SGHTA and CDR2 FQGNSA come from the germline V gene. V was trimmed by 5 bases and J by 4 bases, leaving 14 bases between them. The CDR3 here is CASSPQPTGTGELFF. CDR3 in DNA: TGTGCCAGCAGCCCCCAACCGACAGGCACCGGGGAGCTGTTTTTT.

The V and J genes are TRBV19 and TRBJ1-5; possibly TRBD1 for D (5 bases). V shed 11 bases and J shed 4 bases, with 15 bases lying between them. CDR1 and CDR2 from the germline V gene are LNHDA and SQIVND (reference sequence). The CDR3 has 13 amino acids. CDR3 residues: CAAGGKKNQPQHF. Here the CDR3 DNA reads TGTGCCGCCGGGGGGAAAAAGAATCAGCCCCAGCATTTT.

This clone occurred a few times. The rearrangement links TRBV7-8 to TRBJ2-7; D remains ambiguous. CDR1 and CDR2 (germline): SGHVS, FQNEAQ. The CDR3 sequence is 15 residues long. V lost 1 base and J 1 base, leaving 11 bases between the germline ends. The DNA of the CDR3 is TGTGCCAGCAGCTTAGTCGCGGCAGATTCCTACGAGCAGTACTTC. Translated: CASSLVAADSYEQYF.

This clone was detected a few times. The chain recombines TRBV25-1 with TRBJ2-5; TRBD2 agrees at 13 bases. V gave up 1 base and J gave up 6 bases; unmatched junction bases: 5. CDR1 MGHDK and CDR2 SYGVNS come from the germline V gene. CDR3 length: 16 residues. CDR3 in amino acids: CASSEWTSGSAKTQYF. The CDR3 DNA follows: TGTGCCAGCAGTGAATGGACTAGCGGGAGCGCTAAGACCCAGTACTTC. The full variable domain, rest sourced from reference TRBV25-1 and TRBJ2-5, is EADIYQTPRYLVIGTGKKITLECSQTMGHDKMYWYQQDPGMELHLIHYSYGVNSTEKGDLSSESTVSRIRTEHFPLTLESARPSHTSQYLCASSEWTSGSAKTQYFGPGTRLLVL.

This chain links TRBV6-5 with TRBJ2-1; unclear D gene. Germline values: CDR1 MNHEY, CDR2 SVGAGI. Trimming took off 5 bases at V and 8 bases at J, with 4 bases between the two ends. The CDR3 length is 10 residues. This CDR3 reads CASSRDEQFF. CDR3 DNA: TGTGCCAGCAGTCGCGATGAGCAGTTCTTC.

This chain links TRBV7-3 with TRBJ1-1, with D tentatively TRBD1 (5 bases). The CDR3 is made up of 17 amino acids. V was pared by 4 bases and J by 5 bases, with 23 bases between. Germline CDR1 is SGHTA and CDR2 is FQGTGA. CDR3 bases: TGTGCCAGCAGCTGGGGCCCCACGGGGATCGGTCGTACTGAAGCTTTCTTT. Its protein product is CASSWGPTGIGRTEAFF.

This clone was detected a few times. The chain joins TRBV9 to TRBJ2-5, with TRBD2 identical over 8 bases. The CDR3 has 15 amino acids. V shed 3 bases and J 1 base; nucleotides not matched to a gene: 5. From germline, CDR1 is SGDLS and CDR2 YYNGEE. The CDR3 DNA reads as TGTGCCAGCAGCGGAGTTAGCGGGGTCCAAGAGACCCAGTACTTC. Translation gives CASSGVSGVQETQYF.

V usage is TRBV21-1 and J usage is TRBJ2-7; TRBD1, the table's D call, lacks a check against the DNA. TRBV21-1 is a recognized pseudogene. The CDR3 length is 15 residues. CDR3 sequence reads: CASSKASDRGSEQYF. The CDR3 region has the DNA TGTGCCAGCAGCAAAGCTTCCGACAGGGGGAGCGAGCAGTACTTC.

This clone came up a few times. This chain joins TRBV2 and TRBJ2-3; TRBD2 might be the D (5 bases). V dropped 2 bases and J dropped 10 bases, with 10 bases sitting between them. CDR3 length: 12 amino acids. CDR1 is SNHLY, CDR2 FYNNEI, per germline. This CDR3 reads CASSETSGAQYF. DNA of the CDR3: TGTGCCAGCAGTGAAACCAGCGGTGCGCAGTATTTT.